This TCR beta chain was found in a study of blood T cell repertoires in COVID-19. Overall study: Samples taken during acute and convalescent COVID-19 were collected in the United States, Italy and Spain.

As originally analysed: Amplification from reference gene primers served as the basis for estimated nucleated cell counts. Sequenced by immunoSEQ multiplex PCR; TCRdb stores in-frame clones only, minus some. The V and J calls and clone size come from that table; D and trimming were worked out from the DNA. The sample records 200,000 to 250,000 clones, about 86% being singletons. V shed 1 base and J 4 bases; nucleotides not matched to a gene: 4. This CDR3 contains 15 residues. Germline V gene sequence: CDR1 LNHDA, CDR2 SQIVND (reference sequence). The J gene is TRBJ2-1, the V gene TRBV19, with 7 bases aligning to TRBD2. The source of this sequence is a man aged 18 to 29 with active or convalescent COVID-19. The sequenced sample was peripheral blood. The CDR3 loop is CASSIGLATYNEQFF. DNA for the CDR3: TGTGCCAGTAGTATAGGACTAGCCACGTACAATGAGCAGTTCTTC.